The 17 T cell receptor beta chains below were found in one sample sequenced in a study of T-cell reconstitution after alpha-beta-depleted transplantation in children. Molecular barcoding with unique molecular identifiers was used for the TCRbeta library. Each CDR3 protein is one row after TCRdb ran MiXCR on the PCR reads. Of 450,000 to 600,000 distinct CDR3 sequences listed, roughly a tenth are singletons. The sample was PBMCs, taken before TCRalphabeta/CD19-depleted stem cell transplant. Source of these receptors: a child younger than 10 with inherited bone marrow failure, due to receive a stem cell transplant.

Worth noting for this clonotype: Germline and junction disagree at one end, which may indicate a read error. The rearrangement joins TRBV4-2 to TRBJ2-3; tentatively, D is TRBD1 or TRBD2 (5 bases each). Germline V gene lookup returns CDR1 LGHNA and CDR2 YNFKEQ. The CDR3 spans 15 residues. The CDR3, as DNA: TGTGCCAGCAGCCCCCCTTTTGAAGGATTGAGGGACCTGAATTTT. Its translation is CASSPPFEGLRDLNF.

Turning to this clonotype: A much larger clone differs by one base, so this may be a read error. The rearrangement links TRBV5-1 to TRBJ1-1; no firm D call. Germline lookup yields CDR1 SGHRS and CDR2 YFSETQ. The ends were cut back, 2 bases at V and 0 bases at J, with 11 bases in the middle. CDR3 length: 15 residues. The CDR3 reads CASSFSPYMNTEAFF. As DNA, the CDR3 is TGCGCCAGCAGCTTTTCCCCCTACATGAACACTGAAGCTTTCTTT.

With respect to this clonotype: A much larger clone sits a single nucleotide away, making a read error possible. The rearrangement joins TRBV5-1 to TRBJ2-2, with TRBD1 identical over 9 bases. There are 16 residues in the CDR3. CDR1 SGHRS and CDR2 YFSETQ come from the germline V gene. After removal of 0 bases from V and 4 bases from J, the junction contained 4 bases not matched to a gene. Here the CDR3 DNA reads TGCGCCAGCAGCTTGGGGGACAGGGACTGCACCGGGGAGCTGTTTTTT. Protein: CASSLGDRDCTGELFF.

Ten or more counts support this clonotype. This rearrangement joins TRBV3-1 to TRBJ2-5; TRBD2 is a possible D gene (6 bases). The CDR3 runs 15 residues. Germline CDR1 and CDR2: LGHDT and YNNKEL (reference sequence). The CDR3 sequence: CACTPGVPWGETQYF. The DNA of the CDR3 is TGTGCTTGTACTCCGGGAGTACCGTGGGGGGAGACCCAGTACTTC.

This clonotype was counted at least ten times. The chain is built from TRBV5-1 and TRBJ2-5; possible D gene TRBD2, 6 bases. V lost 4 bases, J lost 4 bases, and 14 bases lay in between. The germline CDR1 and CDR2 sequences are SGHRS and YFSETQ. The CDR3 runs to 14 residues. For the CDR3, the DNA is TGCGCCAGCAGCCCGGATGGGGGAGGAGAGACCCAGTACTTC. Translation gives CASSPDGGGETQYF.

This clonotype was counted many times. The gene calls are TRBV29-1 and TRBJ2-2, with 7 bases that match TRBD1. V trimming: 7 bases; J trimming: 6 bases; junction bases outside the gene matches: 5. Per the germline V gene, CDR1 is SQVTM and CDR2 is ANQGSEA. The length of the CDR3 is 12 residues. DNA of the CDR3: TGCAGCGGGACCCAGGGGGCCGGGGAGCTGTTTTTT. Its protein is CSGTQGAGELFF.

This clonotype appeared many times. This chain joins TRBV12-3 or TRBV12-4 and TRBJ2-1; D is possibly TRBD1 or TRBD2 (5 bases each). This CDR3 spans 15 amino acids. The V end was cut by 6 bases, the J end by 7 bases, with 19 bases between. CDR3 sequence (DNA): TGTGCCAGCAGCCAGATACGGGACCTAGATAATGAGCAGTTCTTC. This gives the protein CASSQIRDLDNEQFF.

The V gene is TRBV29-1, the J gene TRBJ2-7; D remains ambiguous. In germline, CDR1 is SQVTM, CDR2 ANQGSEA. The V end was cut by 6 bases, the J end by 4 bases, with 10 bases between. There are 11 residues in the CDR3. In DNA form, the CDR3 reads TGCAGCGTCCGCGATTCGTACGAGCAGTACTTC. Its protein product is CSVRDSYEQYF.

Concerning this clonotype itself: Just one base apart from a much larger clone, this may be a read error. This rearrangement joins TRBV12-3 or TRBV12-4 to TRBJ2-4; D is tentatively TRBD1 or TRBD2 (5 bases each). The germline V and J ends were trimmed by 4 bases and 13 bases, with 11 bases remaining between them. The CDR3 is made up of 11 amino acids. CDR3: CASSWGFQQYF. Written as DNA, the CDR3 is TGTGCCAGCAGTTGGGGGTTTCAGCAGTACTTC.

This clonotype was seen at least ten times. This chain uses TRBV6-1 with TRBJ1-4, with no clear D. V was clipped by 6 bases and J by 11 bases, with 25 bases between them. CDR1 is MNHNS and CDR2 is SASEGT in the germline V gene. The CDR3 contains 16 residues. The CDR3, as DNA: TGTGCCAGCAGACGAACTTGGGAGCCCCGGGAATGGAAACTGTTTTTT. Protein sequence: CASRRTWEPREWKLFF.

This clonotype was seen ten or more times. The genes are TRBV7-2 and TRBJ1-1; weak D call: TRBD1 (5 bases). In germline, CDR1 is SGHTA, CDR2 FQGNSA. Deletions cut 2 bases from V and 4 bases from J, with 14 bases between. The length of the CDR3 is 15 residues. This CDR3 reads CASSLTGGVSTEAFF. In DNA, the CDR3 is TGTGCCAGCAGCTTAACGGGGGGGGTTAGCACTGAAGCTTTCTTT.

This clonotype was seen ten or more times. The chain combines TRBV5-1 with TRBJ1-2; D is perhaps TRBD1 (6 bases). The V end was cut by 1 base, the J end by 4 bases, with 14 bases between. There are 15 residues in the CDR3. Germline CDR1 SGHRS, CDR2 YFSETQ. CDR3 in DNA: TGCGCCAGCAGCTTGACAGGGCTAAAGACCTATGGCTACACCTTC. Encoded protein: CASSLTGLKTYGYTF.

The rearrangement links TRBV5-1 to TRBJ2-7; TRBD2 is a possible D gene (5 bases). Trimming stripped 4 bases from V and 2 bases from J, with 10 bases between. The CDR3 runs to 13 residues. Per the germline V gene, CDR1 is SGHRS and CDR2 is YFSETQ. The CDR3 here is CASSLTRAYEQYF. The CDR3 bases are TGCGCCAGCAGCCTAACTAGGGCCTACGAGCAGTACTTC.

In its sample, this clonotype was seen many times. The chain uses TRBV6-5 and TRBJ2-3, with D tentatively TRBD2 (5 bases). This CDR3 is 13 amino acids long. Looked up from germline, CDR1 is MNHEY and CDR2 is SVGAGI. V was shortened by 1 base and J by 6 bases, with 8 bases between the two germline ends. The CDR3 nucleotides read TGTGCCAGCAGTTACTATAGAGGGGATACGCAGTATTTT. Amino acid sequence: CASSYYRGDTQYF.

In this sample, this clonotype turned up many times. The chain combines TRBV5-1 with TRBJ2-3; 12 bases line up with TRBD1. The length of the CDR3 is 15 residues. Germline V lookup: CDR1 SGHRS, CDR2 YFSETQ. Germline trimming cut 5 bases from V and 6 bases from J; bases unmatched to any gene: 7. The CDR3 loop is CASSRGTGGRDTQYF. CDR3 in DNA: TGCGCCAGCAGTCGTGGGACAGGGGGCCGGGATACGCAGTATTTT.

This clonotype was detected many times. The rearrangement links TRBV20-1 to TRBJ2-3; 8 positions agree with TRBD2. CDR3 length equals 17 residues. Per germline, CDR1 DFQATT and CDR2 SNEGSKA (reference sequence). V lost 0 bases to trimming and J lost 2 bases; unmatched junction nucleotides: 10. CDR3 protein: CSARDLAGRSHTDTQYF. The CDR3 region has the DNA TGCAGTGCTAGAGACTTAGCGGGAAGATCACACACAGATACGCAGTATTTT.

This clonotype has more than one count but fewer than ten. The V and J genes are TRBV27 and TRBJ2-7; D perhaps matches TRBD1 (5 bases). This CDR3 region has 14 residues. The ends were cut back, 0 bases at V and 3 bases at J, with 9 bases in the middle. Germline V gives CDR1 MNHEY, CDR2 SMNVEV (reference sequence). CDR3 DNA sequence: TGTGCCAGCAGTTTATCGAAGGGGTACTACGAGCAGTACTTC. Residues: CASSLSKGYYEQYF.